A selection of T cell receptor beta chains follows, all from one sample in a study of blood T cell repertoires in COVID-19. Assay: immunoSEQ multiplex PCR; the TCRdb copy retains only in-frame clones and omits some. This sample has under 60,000 clones, with 75% to 95% found just once. Sequencing used peripheral blood. These receptors originate from a man aged 50 or older with active COVID-19. The CDR3 runs from the conserved cysteine through the conserved F or W. A D gene is named only where the DNA matches it firmly. Not all rows give a size; the values are once, few, many and, for expanded clones, a class.

abundance,d_gene,j_gene,v_gene,CDR3aa,CDR3nt
-,TRBD1,TRBJ1-2,TRBV2,CASSVDRAGYTF,TGTGCCAGCAGTGTCGACAGGGCCGGCTACACCTTC
once,TRBD1,TRBJ2-3,TRBV9,CASSAHGQGTDTQYF,TGTGCCAGCAGCGCCCATGGACAGGGGACAGATACGCAGTATTTT
-,-,TRBJ2-4,TRBV5-1,CASSLAGGTNIQYF,TGCGCCAGCAGCTTGGCTGGGGGCACGAACATTCAGTACTTC
-,-,TRBJ2-3,TRBV7-8,CASLAWDTQYF,TGTGCCAGCCTAGCGTGGGATACGCAGTATTTT
-,-,TRBJ2-7,TRBV10-3,CAISEDGGPYEQYF,TGTGCCATCAGTGAAGATGGAGGCCCCTACGAGCAGTACTTC
-,TRBD1,TRBJ1-2,TRBV28,CASSPDRVVFYTF,TGTGCCAGCAGTCCCGACAGGGTGGTTTTCTACACCTTC
-,-,TRBJ2-4,TRBV25-1,CASSDEQGGNIQYF,TGTGCCAGCAGTGATGAACAGGGGGGGAACATTCAGTACTTC
-,TRBD2,TRBJ2-1,TRBV4-2,CASSQGTGLAGGRDNEQFF,TGTGCCAGCAGCCAAGGCACTGGACTAGCGGGGGGGCGGGACAATGAGCAGTTCTTC
-,-,TRBJ1-5,TRBV5-5,CASSPDSNQPQHF,TGTGCCAGCAGCCCGGACAGTAATCAGCCCCAGCATTTT
once,TRBD1,TRBJ2-3,TRBV28,CASSLQGAITDTQYF,TGTGCCAGCAGTTTACAGGGGGCGATCACAGATACGCAGTATTTT
-,-,TRBJ2-5,TRBV7-8,CASSLWRGIRETQYF,TGTGCCAGCAGCTTATGGCGGGGTATTCGGGAGACCCAGTACTTC
-,-,TRBJ2-7,TRBV30,CAWSGDTGEQYF,TGTGCCTGGAGTGGCGATACGGGTGAGCAGTACTTC
-,TRBD1,TRBJ1-6,TRBV7-9,CASAGQGASYNSPLHF,TGTGCCAGCGCGGGACAGGGGGCTTCCTATAATTCACCCCTCCACTTT
few,-,TRBJ2-5,TRBV4-1,CASSHGGTKTQYF,TGCGCCAGCAGCCATGGGGGCACGAAGACCCAGTACTTC
-,TRBD1,TRBJ1-6,TRBV7-2,CASSRGQGRQSPLHF,TGTGCCAGCAGCAGAGGACAGGGGAGACAGTCACCCCTCCACTTT
-,-,TRBJ1-1,TRBV5-8,CASSSGYLSRTLNTEAFF,TGTGCCAGCAGCTCCGGGTACTTATCGAGGACATTGAACACTGAAGCTTTCTTT
-,TRBD1,TRBJ1-2,TRBV10-2,CASSESTGYGYTF,TGCGCCAGCAGTGAGTCGACAGGGTATGGCTACACCTTC
-,TRBD1,TRBJ1-1,TRBV7-2,CASSLGQGLNTEAFF,TGTGCCAGCAGCCTTGGACAGGGGCTGAACACTGAAGCTTTCTTT
-,-,TRBJ1-3,TRBV6-5,CASTDDRLGNTIYF,TGTGCCAGCACCGACGACAGACTTGGAAACACCATATATTTT
-,-,TRBJ1-4,TRBV7-9,CASSFTGTQQANEKLFF,TGTGCCAGCAGCTTTACAGGGACCCAACAGGCTAATGAAAAACTGTTTTTT
-,TRBD2,TRBJ2-3,TRBV7-2,CASSLGLAGSSTDTQYF,TGTGCCAGCAGCTTAGGACTAGCAGGTTCCAGCACAGATACGCAGTATTTT
-,-,TRBJ1-4,TRBV5-4,CASSRATNEKLFF,TGTGCCAGCAGCCGAGCAACTAATGAAAAACTGTTTTTT
once,-,TRBJ1-3,TRBV6-2/TRBV6-3,CASSYLSGNTIYF,TGTGCCAGCAGTTACCTTTCTGGAAACACCATATATTTT
-,TRBD1,TRBJ1-6,TRBV2,CASRTSGTGVSPLHF,TGTGCCAGCAGAACCTCCGGGACAGGGGTTTCACCCCTCCACTTT
-,-,TRBJ1-1,TRBV7-9,CASSSGRAGVEAFF,TGTGCCAGCAGCTCAGGGAGGGCTGGCGTTGAAGCTTTCTTT
-,TRBD1,TRBJ1-1,TRBV5-1,CASSSNILAGGWTEAFF,TGCGCCAGCAGCTCCAATATTTTAGCAGGGGGGTGGACTGAAGCTTTCTTT
once,-,TRBJ1-6,TRBV14,CASSEGGQGNSPLHF,TGTGCCAGCAGCGAAGGAGGGCAGGGGAATTCACCCCTCCACTTT
-,TRBD1,TRBJ1-5,TRBV3-1/TRBV3-2,CASSQGRGGHQPQHF,TGTGCCAGCAGCCAAGGTCGAGGGGGCCATCAGCCCCAGCATTTT
-,-,TRBJ1-5,TRBV12-3/TRBV12-4,CASSLTGSQPQHF,TGTGCCAGCAGTTTGACAGGCAGTCAGCCCCAGCATTTT
once,-,TRBJ2-5,TRBV15,CATSRDPGQGISETQYF,TGTGCCACCAGCAGAGACCCCGGGCAGGGAATATCGGAGACCCAGTACTTC
once,-,TRBJ2-1,TRBV15,CATSRDRAQRWGGEQFF,TGTGCCACCAGCAGAGACCGAGCCCAGCGGTGGGGAGGTGAGCAGTTCTTC
-,-,TRBJ2-1,TRBV6-6,CASSAGLFYNEQFF,TGTGCCAGCAGTGCGGGACTCTTCTACAATGAGCAGTTCTTC
-,TRBD2,TRBJ2-1,TRBV6-5,CASSKSGSSYNEQFF,TGTGCCAGCAGTAAAAGCGGGAGCTCCTACAATGAGCAGTTCTTC
-,-,TRBJ1-1,TRBV6-5,CASRPQGIGTEAFF,TGTGCCAGCAGACCACAGGGCATCGGGACTGAAGCTTTCTTT
-,TRBD1,TRBJ2-7,TRBV3-1/TRBV3-2,CASSPGTGGSYEQYF,TGTGCCAGCAGCCCCGGGACAGGGGGCTCCTACGAGCAGTACTTC
-,TRBD1,TRBJ1-6,TRBV5-1,CASSLGQGSSPLHF,TGCGCCAGCAGCTTGGGACAGGGAAGTTCACCCCTCCACTTT
-,TRBD1,TRBJ2-1,TRBV5-1,CASSLGQGTHNEQFF,TGCGCCAGCAGCCTAGGACAGGGTACCCATAATGAGCAGTTCTTC
-,TRBD2,TRBJ2-5,TRBV7-6,CASSLAGSTSGSETQYF,TGTGCCAGCAGCTTAGCGGGATCGACTAGCGGGAGCGAGACCCAGTACTTC
-,-,TRBJ2-3,TRBV25-1,CASSEQISTDTQYF,TGTGCCAGCAGTGAACAGATTAGCACAGATACGCAGTATTTT
once,TRBD1,TRBJ1-2,TRBV2,CASSEHGQGDYGYTF,TGTGCCAGCAGTGAACATGGACAGGGGGACTATGGCTACACCTTC
-,-,TRBJ1-2,TRBV6-2/TRBV6-3,CASSYSRGDLNYGYTF,TGTGCCAGCAGTTACTCGCGAGGAGACCTTAACTATGGCTACACCTTC
-,TRBD2,TRBJ2-7,TRBV19,CASSTSGKSSYEQYF,TGTGCCAGTAGTACTAGCGGGAAGAGCTCCTACGAGCAGTACTTC
-,-,TRBJ1-1,TRBV5-1,CASSLGPLNTEAFF,TGCGCCAGCAGCTTGGGGCCATTGAACACTGAAGCTTTCTTT
-,-,TRBJ2-1,TRBV3-1/TRBV3-2,CASSQVRGGHEQFF,TGTGCCAGCAGCCAAGTCAGGGGAGGGCATGAGCAGTTCTTC
once,-,TRBJ1-6,TRBV6-2/TRBV6-3,CASSYSPQVGSSPLHF,TGTGCCAGCAGTTACTCGCCGCAGGTCGGCAGTTCACCCCTCCACTTT